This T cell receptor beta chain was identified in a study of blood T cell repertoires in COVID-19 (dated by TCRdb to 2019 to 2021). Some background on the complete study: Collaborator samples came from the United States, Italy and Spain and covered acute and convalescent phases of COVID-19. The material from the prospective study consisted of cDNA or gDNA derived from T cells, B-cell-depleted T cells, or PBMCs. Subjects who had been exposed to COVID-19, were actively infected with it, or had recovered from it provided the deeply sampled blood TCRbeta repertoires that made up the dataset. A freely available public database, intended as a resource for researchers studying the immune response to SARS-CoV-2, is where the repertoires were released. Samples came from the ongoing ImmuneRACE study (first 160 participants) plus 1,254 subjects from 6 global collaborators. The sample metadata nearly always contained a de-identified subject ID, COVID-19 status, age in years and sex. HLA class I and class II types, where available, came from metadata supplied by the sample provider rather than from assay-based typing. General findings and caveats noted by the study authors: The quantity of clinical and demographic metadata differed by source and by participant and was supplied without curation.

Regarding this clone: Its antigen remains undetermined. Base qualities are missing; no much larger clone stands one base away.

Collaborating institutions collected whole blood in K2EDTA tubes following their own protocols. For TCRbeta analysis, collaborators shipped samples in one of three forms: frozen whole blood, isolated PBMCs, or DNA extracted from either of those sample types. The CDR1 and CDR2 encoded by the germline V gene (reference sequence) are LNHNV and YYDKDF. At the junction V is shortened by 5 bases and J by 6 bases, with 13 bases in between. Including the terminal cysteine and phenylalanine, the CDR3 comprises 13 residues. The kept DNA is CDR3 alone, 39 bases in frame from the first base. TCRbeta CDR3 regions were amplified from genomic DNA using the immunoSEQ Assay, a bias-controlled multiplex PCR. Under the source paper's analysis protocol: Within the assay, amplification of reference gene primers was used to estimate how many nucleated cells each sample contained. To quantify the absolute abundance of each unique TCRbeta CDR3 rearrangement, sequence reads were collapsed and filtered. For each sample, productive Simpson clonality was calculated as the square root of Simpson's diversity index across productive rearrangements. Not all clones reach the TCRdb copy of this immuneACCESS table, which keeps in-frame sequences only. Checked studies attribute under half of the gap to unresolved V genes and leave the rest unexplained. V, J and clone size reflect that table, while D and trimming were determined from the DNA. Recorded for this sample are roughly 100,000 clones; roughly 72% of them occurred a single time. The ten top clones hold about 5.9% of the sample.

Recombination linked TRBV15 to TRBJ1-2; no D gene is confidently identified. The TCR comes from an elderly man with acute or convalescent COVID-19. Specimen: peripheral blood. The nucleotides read TGTGCCACCAGCGTTCGTCGAGAGGATGGCTACACCTTC. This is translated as CATSVRREDGYTF.